This TCR beta chain was found in a study of memory CD4+ T cells and cytomegalovirus serostatus (dated by TCRdb to about 2019). Background for the entire study: A total of 33 healthy Belgian adults, of whom 9 were CMV seropositive and about 25 were CMV seronegative, were included in the cohort. CD4+ memory TCRbeta repertoires of a Belgian cohort with known cytomegalovirus serostatus were sequenced in order to replicate a published TCR-based CMV serostatus classifier.

This clone was picked up a small number of times. The antigen it binds to is not known. Qualities for individual bases were not recorded, and no much larger clone is one base off. The cysteine opens and the phenylalanine closes a CDR3 of 13 amino acids. The sequence is cut down to CDR3 DNA, 39 bases in frame from base 1. V gives up 0 bases and J gives up 7 bases, and the segment between their germline ends measures 9 bases. Taken from the germline V gene (reference sequence), the CDR1 and CDR2 loops are SEHNR and FQNEAQ. A FACSAria II was used to sort memory CD4+ T cells, defined as single viable CD3+CD4+CD8-CD45RO+ cells. To determine CMV serostatus, a Roche Elecsys assay was used that detects serum IgG against CMV pp150, pp28, p38 and p52. After the samples were thawed, total CD4+ T cells were enriched through positive selection using CD4 magnetic microbeads. The samples came from a separate study whose specific focus was interrogating the CD4+ T cell memory repertoire. Peripheral blood mononuclear cells were isolated and cryopreserved following standard operating procedures; serum was stored at -80 °C. Staining used CD3-PerCP (BW264/56), CD4-APC (RPA-T4), CD45RO-PE (UCHT1) and CD8-Pacific Orange (3B5) antibodies, with Sytox blue excluding non-viable cells.

General conclusions and limits of the study: Among the 160 or so previously reported CMV-associated TCRbeta sequences, some 67 showed up in the CD4+ memory repertoires, with each one found in between one and five individuals. For CMV serostatus prediction, a median bootstrapped AUC of approximately 0.95 was reached with the original framework, and a median bootstrapped AUC of roughly 0.89 was reached with a US-trained random forest. Only CD4+CD45RO+ memory cells were sequenced, in contrast to the original study, in which naive and memory CD4+ and CD8+ populations were covered. Results were interpreted as suggesting that the CMV-associated TCR signature is largely present in the CD4+ memory repertoire. On the Belgian cohort, the classifier based on the original framework reached a median bootstrapped AUC of 0.95, with a 95% CI of 0.76-1.00.

The Quick-DNA Microprep Kit was used to extract genomic DNA from the sorted cells. TCRbeta DNA was amplified with the immunoSEQ hsTCRbeta kit following the manufacturer's protocol. TCRbeta libraries were sequenced on an Illumina MiSeq instrument. The original pipeline was this. After out-of-frame sequences were removed, 2 million to 2.5 million distinct TCRbeta sequences remained, averaging approximately 68,000 per individual. Each individual was scored by the count of around 160 previously reported CMV-associated TCRbeta sequences and the total productive distinct TCRbeta count. A beta-binomial model was reimplemented in Python, and random forests from scikit-learn, run with default parameters, were trained on data from the US cohort. Classifier performance on the Belgian cohort was summarized as median AUC with percentile confidence intervals over 10,000 bootstrap iterations. This is the immuneACCESS table as TCRdb keeps it, with only in-frame sequences that have V and J called. A part of the clones is gone; compared with another copy, unresolved V genes explain less than half, and the rest is unexplained. V, J and clone size reflect that table, while D and trimming were determined from the DNA. Within this sample are 25,000 to 30,000 clones, with about 79% of them counted one time only. The ten largest make up roughly 1% of the sample.

The sequenced material came from memory CD4+ T cells from blood. The source of this sequence is an adult in good health and CMV-seronegative. The chain couples TRBV7-9 to TRBJ1-1, and perhaps TRBD1 as D gene, on 5 matching bases. The sequence in DNA is TGTGCCAGCAGCTTAGCGGGGGTGGGTGAAGCTTTCTTT. Its protein product is CASSLAGVGEAFF.